The clone carrying this T cell receptor beta chain was seen a few times. The antigen is unknown. The CDR3 runs 18 residues. Germline CDR1 is LNHNV and CDR2 is YYDKDF (reference sequence). V lost 1 base, J lost 3 bases, and 20 bases lay in between. 5'RACE with constant-segment primers built TCRalpha and TCRbeta cDNA libraries with UMIs. MiXCR, applied by TCRdb to the 5' RACE reads, yields one record per CDR3 protein. The data show some 190,000 distinct CDR3 sequences, 16% seen once. This specimen comes from a study of T-cell memory formation after mild COVID-19. Study overall: Clusters of TCRs were largely donor specific.

General observations from the study: For second-wave clones that peaked at day 37, SARS-CoV-2 specificity went unverified. In pre-infection memory, a portion of responding clones appeared, which suggested that cross-reactive memory joined.

The gene calls are TRBV15 and TRBJ2-3; possible D gene TRBD1, 6 bases. The TCR originated in an adult woman who had mild COVID-19 (a few samples of this study predate the infection). Cell type and time point are not known. The sample taken for sequencing was PBMCs or a T cell subset sorted from them (not recorded which). CDR3 residues: CATSRGGMTGTVTDTQYF. The CDR3 nucleotides read TGTGCCACCAGCAGAGGGGGGATGACAGGAACCGTGACAGATACGCAGTATTTT.